This T cell receptor (beta chain) appears in the sequencing data of a study of vaccination effects on CD4 cells after COVID-19. Turning to this clone: Antigen: not known.

Before any sequencing was done, the ViraFEST assay used viral peptide pools to expand antigen-specific CD4+ T cells. Upon completion of 10 to 11 days in culture, CD4+ T cells were isolated. Nucleocapsid antibody tests were negative, and the vaccine recipients had no prior SARS-CoV-2 infection. Wells containing 1.5 million to 2.5 million PBMC each were cultured with 9 to 10 IU/ml IL-2 and approximately 10 ug/ml peptides. The assay was immunoSEQ multiplex PCR, and TCRdb's table has in-frame clones only and misses some. Here the sample spans tens of thousands of clones, roughly 70% being singletons. The sequence derives from a human donor who received a COVID-19 vaccine. This specimen was CD4+ T cells from PBMCs cultured with HCoV-229E spike peptides, taken before COVID-19 vaccination.

The CDR3 DNA is TGTGCCAGCAGCTTCGGGGGTATCGAAGAGACCCAGTACTTC. Residues: CASSFGGIEETQYF. The J gene is TRBJ2-5, the V gene TRBV7-6; perhaps TRBD2 as D (6 bases). Germline CDR1 SGHVS, CDR2 FNYEAQ. The V gene lost 3 bases and the J gene lost 3 bases, with 11 bases spanning the gap. The CDR3 totals 14 residues.